Here is one T cell receptor beta chain with its context. In the authors' methods: Scientists estimated how many nucleated cells there were by amplifying reference gene primers. Measured with immunoSEQ multiplex PCR; TCRdb has only the in-frame clones, and not every one. D and trimming come from the DNA, and the V and J calls and clone size come from that table. Of 250,000 to 300,000 clones listed, about 86% are singletons. The sample comes from a study of blood T cell repertoires in COVID-19. The wider study: Sources were T cells, B-cell-depleted T cells, or PBMCs; the material itself was cDNA or gDNA.

Germline lookup yields CDR1 SGDLS and CDR2 YYNGEE. The length of the CDR3 is 14 residues. The V end was cut by 0 bases, the J end by 5 bases, with 11 bases between. Sequencing was performed on peripheral blood. The source is a woman between 65 and 79 years old with COVID-19, enrolled during active disease. V and J are TRBV9 and TRBJ1-2; D is possibly TRBD1 (5 bases). CDR3 in amino acids: CASSVGRAEYGYTF. The CDR3 nucleotides read TGTGCCAGCAGCGTAGGCAGGGCAGAATATGGCTACACCTTC.